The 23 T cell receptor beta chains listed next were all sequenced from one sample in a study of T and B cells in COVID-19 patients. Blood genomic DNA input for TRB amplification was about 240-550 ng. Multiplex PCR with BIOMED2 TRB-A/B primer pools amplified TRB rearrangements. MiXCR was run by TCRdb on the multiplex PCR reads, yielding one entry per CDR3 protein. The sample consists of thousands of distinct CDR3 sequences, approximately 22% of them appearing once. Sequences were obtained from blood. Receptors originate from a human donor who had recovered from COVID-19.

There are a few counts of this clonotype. The CDR3 nucleotides are TGTGCCAGCAGAGTAGCGGGGGGCAGGGCAGATACGCAGTATTTT. The encoded protein is CASRVAGGRADTQYF. The chain employs TRBV12-3 or TRBV12-4 and TRBJ2-3, with 10 nucleotides matching TRBD2. This CDR3 has 15 residues. V lost 6 bases to trimming and J lost 4 bases; unmatched junction nucleotides: 7.

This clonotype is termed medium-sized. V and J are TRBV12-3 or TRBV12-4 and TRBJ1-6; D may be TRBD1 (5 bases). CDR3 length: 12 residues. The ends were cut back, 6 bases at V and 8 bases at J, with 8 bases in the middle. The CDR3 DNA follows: TGTGCCAGCAGGCAGGGTTATTCACCCCTCCACTTT. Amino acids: CASRQGYSPLHF.

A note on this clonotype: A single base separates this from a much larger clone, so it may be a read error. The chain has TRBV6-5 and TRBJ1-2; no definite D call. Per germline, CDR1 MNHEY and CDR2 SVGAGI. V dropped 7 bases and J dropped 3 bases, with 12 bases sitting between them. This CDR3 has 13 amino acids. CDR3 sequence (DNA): TGTGCCAGCAACCGTTCACCGGACTATGGCTACACCTTC. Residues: CASNRSPDYGYTF.

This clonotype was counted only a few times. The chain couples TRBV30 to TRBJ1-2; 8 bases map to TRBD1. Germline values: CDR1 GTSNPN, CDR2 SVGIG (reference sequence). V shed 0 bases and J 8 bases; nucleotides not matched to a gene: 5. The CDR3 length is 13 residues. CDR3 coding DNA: TGTGCCTGGAGTGTAGGCAGGGGGCACGGCTACACCTTC. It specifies CAWSVGRGHGYTF.

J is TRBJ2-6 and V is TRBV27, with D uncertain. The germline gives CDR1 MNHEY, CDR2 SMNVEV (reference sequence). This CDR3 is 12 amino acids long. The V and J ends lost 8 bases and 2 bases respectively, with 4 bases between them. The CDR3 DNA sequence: TGTGCCAGCGCGGCTGGGGCCAACGTCCTGACTTTC. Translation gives CASAAGANVLTF.

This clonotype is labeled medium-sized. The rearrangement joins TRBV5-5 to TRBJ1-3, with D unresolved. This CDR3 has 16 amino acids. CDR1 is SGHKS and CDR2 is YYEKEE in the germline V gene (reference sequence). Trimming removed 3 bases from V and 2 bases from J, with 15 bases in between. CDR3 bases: TGTGCCAGCAGCTATATACAGACTACGCCTGGAAACACCATATATTTT. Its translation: CASSYIQTTPGNTIYF.

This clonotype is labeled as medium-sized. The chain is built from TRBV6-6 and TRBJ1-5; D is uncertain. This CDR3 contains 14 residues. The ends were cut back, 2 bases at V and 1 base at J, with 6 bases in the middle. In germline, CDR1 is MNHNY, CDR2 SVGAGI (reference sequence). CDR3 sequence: CASSYAESNQPQHF. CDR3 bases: TGTGCCAGCAGTTACGCAGAGAGCAATCAGCCCCAGCATTTT.

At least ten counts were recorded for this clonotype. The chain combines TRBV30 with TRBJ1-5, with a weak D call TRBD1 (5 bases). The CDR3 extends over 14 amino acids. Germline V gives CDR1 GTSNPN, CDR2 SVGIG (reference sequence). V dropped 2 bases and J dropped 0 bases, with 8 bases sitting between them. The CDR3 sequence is CAWSQTVSNQPQHF. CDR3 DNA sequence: TGTGCCTGGAGTCAGACAGTTAGCAATCAGCCCCAGCATTTT.

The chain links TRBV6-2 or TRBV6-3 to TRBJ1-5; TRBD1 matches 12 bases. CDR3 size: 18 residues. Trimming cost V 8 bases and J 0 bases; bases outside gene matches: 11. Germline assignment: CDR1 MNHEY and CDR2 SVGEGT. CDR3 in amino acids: CASSGDRGRPYSNQPQHF. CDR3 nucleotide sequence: TGTGCCAGCTCGGGGGACAGGGGGCGACCTTATAGCAATCAGCCCCAGCATTTT.

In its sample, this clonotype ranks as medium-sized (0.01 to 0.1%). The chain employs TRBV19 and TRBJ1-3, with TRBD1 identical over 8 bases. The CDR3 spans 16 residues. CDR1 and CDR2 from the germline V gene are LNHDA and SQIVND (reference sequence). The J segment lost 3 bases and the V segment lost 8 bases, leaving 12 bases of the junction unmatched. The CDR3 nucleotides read TGTGCCAGTCGTTTCACCGGGACAGGCCTTGGAAACACCATATATTTT. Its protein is CASRFTGTGLGNTIYF.

The CDR3 region is CSALPPRDLTEAFF. The CDR3 DNA sequence: TGCAGTGCTTTGCCCCCGCGGGACCTCACTGAAGCTTTCTTT. The J gene is TRBJ1-1, the V gene TRBV20-1; a possible D gene is TRBD1 (5 bases). The germline V gene has CDR1 DFQATT and CDR2 SNEGSKA (reference sequence). This CDR3 is 14 amino acids long. Trimming left V 5 bases short and J 4 bases short, with 17 bases between.

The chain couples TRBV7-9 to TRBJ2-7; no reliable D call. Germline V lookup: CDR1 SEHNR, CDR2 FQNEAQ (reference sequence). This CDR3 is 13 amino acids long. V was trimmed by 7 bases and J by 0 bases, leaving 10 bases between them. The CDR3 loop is CASTYGDSYEQYF. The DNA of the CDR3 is TGTGCCAGCACCTACGGTGACTCCTACGAGCAGTACTTC.

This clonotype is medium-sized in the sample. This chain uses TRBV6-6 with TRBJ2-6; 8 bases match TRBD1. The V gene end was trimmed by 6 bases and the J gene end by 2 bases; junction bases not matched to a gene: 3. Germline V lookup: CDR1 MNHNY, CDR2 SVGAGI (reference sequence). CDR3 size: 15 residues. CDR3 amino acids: CASRETGAGANVLTF. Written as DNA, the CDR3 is TGTGCCAGCAGAGAGACAGGGGCTGGGGCCAACGTCCTGACTTTC.

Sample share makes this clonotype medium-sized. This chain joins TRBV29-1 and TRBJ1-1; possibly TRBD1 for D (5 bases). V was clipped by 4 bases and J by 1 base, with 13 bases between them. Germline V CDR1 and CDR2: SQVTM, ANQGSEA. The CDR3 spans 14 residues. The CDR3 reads CSVAPRGGNTEAFF. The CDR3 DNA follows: TGCAGCGTTGCCCCTAGGGGTGGGAACACTGAAGCTTTCTTT. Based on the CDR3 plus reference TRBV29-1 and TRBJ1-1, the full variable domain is SAVISQKPSRDICQRGTSLTIQCQVDSQVTMMFWYRQQPGQSLTLIATANQGSEATYESGFVIDKFPISRPNLTFSTLTVSNMSPEDSSIYLCSVAPRGGNTEAFFGQGTRLTVV.

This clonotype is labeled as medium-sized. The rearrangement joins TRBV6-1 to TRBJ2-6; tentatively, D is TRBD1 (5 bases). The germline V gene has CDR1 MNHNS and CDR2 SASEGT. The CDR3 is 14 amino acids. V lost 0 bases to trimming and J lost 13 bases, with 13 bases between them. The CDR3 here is CASSEATESQVLTF. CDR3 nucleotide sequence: TGTGCCAGCAGTGAAGCGACAGAATCGCAAGTCCTGACTTTC.

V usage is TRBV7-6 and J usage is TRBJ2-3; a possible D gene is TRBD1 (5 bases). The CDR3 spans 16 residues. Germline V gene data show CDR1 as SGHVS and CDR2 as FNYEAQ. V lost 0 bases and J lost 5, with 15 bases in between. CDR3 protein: CASSLAVAGLGDTQYF. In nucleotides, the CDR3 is TGTGCCAGCAGCTTAGCCGTGGCAGGGTTAGGAGATACGCAGTATTTT.

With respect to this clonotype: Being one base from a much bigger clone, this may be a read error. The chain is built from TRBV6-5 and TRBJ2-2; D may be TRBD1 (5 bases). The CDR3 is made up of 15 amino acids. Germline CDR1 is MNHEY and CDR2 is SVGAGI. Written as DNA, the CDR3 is TGTGCCAGCAGTAAGTCTTCTCAGGGCACCGGGCAGCTGTTTTTT. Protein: CASSKSSQGTGQLFF.

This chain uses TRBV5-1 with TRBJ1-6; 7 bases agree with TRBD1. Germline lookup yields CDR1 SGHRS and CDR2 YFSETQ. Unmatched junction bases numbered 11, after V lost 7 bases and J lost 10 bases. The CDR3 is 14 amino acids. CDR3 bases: TGCGCCAGCCGCTCCCAGGGGGGTGGCTCACCCCTCCACTTT. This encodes CASRSQGGGSPLHF.

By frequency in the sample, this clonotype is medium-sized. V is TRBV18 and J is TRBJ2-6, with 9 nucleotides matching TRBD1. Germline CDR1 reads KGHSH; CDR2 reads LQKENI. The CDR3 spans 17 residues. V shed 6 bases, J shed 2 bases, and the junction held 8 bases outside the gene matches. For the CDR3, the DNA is TGTGCCAGCTCCCCGGGACAGGGTCTTACTGGGGCCAACGTCCTGACTTTC. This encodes CASSPGQGLTGANVLTF.

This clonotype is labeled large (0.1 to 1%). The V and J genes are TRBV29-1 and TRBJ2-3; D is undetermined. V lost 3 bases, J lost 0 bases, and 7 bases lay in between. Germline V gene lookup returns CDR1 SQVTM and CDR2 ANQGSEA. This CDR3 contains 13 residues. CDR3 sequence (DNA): TGCAGCGTTGATAAGGGCAGCACAGATACGCAGTATTTT. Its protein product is CSVDKGSTDTQYF.

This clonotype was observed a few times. CDR3 sequence reads: CASSLAGQGNNSPLHF. CDR3 sequence (DNA): TGTGCCAGCAGCCTGGCGGGACAGGGAAATAATTCACCCCTCCACTTT. This chain uses TRBV5-4 with TRBJ1-6; 9 bases are a match to TRBD1. Per the germline V gene, CDR1 is SGHNT and CDR2 is YYREEE (reference sequence). CDR3 length: 16 residues. The V segment lost 4 bases and the J segment 5 bases; nucleotides outside the gene matches: 7.

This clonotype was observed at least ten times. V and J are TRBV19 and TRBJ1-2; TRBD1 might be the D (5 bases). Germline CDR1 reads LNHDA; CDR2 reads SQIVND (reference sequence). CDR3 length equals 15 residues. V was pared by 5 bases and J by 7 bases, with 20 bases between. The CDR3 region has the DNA TGTGCCAGTAGTTCCCGGGACCGAGGGGTTTTTGGCTACACCTTC. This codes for CASSSRDRGVFGYTF.

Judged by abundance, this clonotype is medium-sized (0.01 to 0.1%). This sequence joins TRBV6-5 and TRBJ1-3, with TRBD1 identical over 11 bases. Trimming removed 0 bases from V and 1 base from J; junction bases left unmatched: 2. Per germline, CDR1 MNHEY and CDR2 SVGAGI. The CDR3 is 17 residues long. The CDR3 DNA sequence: TGTGCCAGCAGTTACTCCGGACAGGGGGCTTCTGGAAACACCATATATTTT. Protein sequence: CASSYSGQGASGNTIYF.